This T cell receptor (beta chain) was sequenced in a study of cytomegalovirus exposure and HLA in healthy donors. Across the whole study: The 120 validation repertoires were produced on the same platform as the 650 to 800 repertoires of the first cohort. This was reported in a later analysis.

This CDR3 region has 15 residues. Sequenced by immunoSEQ multiplex PCR; TCRdb stores in-frame clones only, minus some. The sample has roughly 56,000 clones, 75% to 95% seen once. The TCR originated in a woman aged 25 to 45 in good health and CMV-seronegative. The chain employs TRBV21-1 and TRBJ2-7; TRBD2, the D gene given by the table, was not confirmed from the DNA. TRBV21-1 is classified as a pseudogene. Sequencing input: PBMCs. The CDR3 nucleotides read TGTGCCAGCAGCAAAGGGTGCGCGGGAGCCTACGAGCAGTACTTC. Its protein is CASSKGCAGAYEQYF.